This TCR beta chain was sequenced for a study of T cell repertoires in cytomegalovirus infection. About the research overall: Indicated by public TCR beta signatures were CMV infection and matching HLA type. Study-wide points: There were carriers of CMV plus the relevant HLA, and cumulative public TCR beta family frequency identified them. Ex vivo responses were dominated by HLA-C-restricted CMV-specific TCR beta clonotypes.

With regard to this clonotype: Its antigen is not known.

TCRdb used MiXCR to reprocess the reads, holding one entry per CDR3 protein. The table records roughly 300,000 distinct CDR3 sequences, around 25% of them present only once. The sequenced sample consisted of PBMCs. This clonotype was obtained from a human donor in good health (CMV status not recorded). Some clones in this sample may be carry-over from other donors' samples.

The CDR3, as DNA: TGTGCCTGGAGTGTGGGGGGCAGCCAGCCCCAGCATTTT. Translation: CAWSVGGSQPQHF. This chain joins TRBV30 and TRBJ1-5, with D tentatively TRBD1 (6 bases). Germline loops: CDR1 GTSNPN, CDR2 SVGIG (reference sequence). The V gene lost 0 bases and the J gene lost 7 bases, with 10 bases spanning the gap. The CDR3 totals 13 residues.